This T cell receptor (beta chain) was retrieved from a study of a mutant IDH1 vaccine in newly diagnosed glioma. About the study: Treated patients, averaging roughly 40 years, were about 60% male and around 40% female.

This CDR3 is 11 amino acids long. V was pared by 3 bases and J by 10 bases, with 9 bases between. CDR1 is LNHDA and CDR2 is SQIVND in the germline V gene (reference sequence). Specified time point: week 47, end of study. Vaccinated patients received 300 ug of mutant IDH1 20-mer peptide per dose, with topical imiquimod. Each astrocytoma in the donors was new, WHO grade 3 or 4, IDH1-mutant and ATRX-lost. A remark on this clone: As yet, its antigen is unknown.

Assay: immunoSEQ multiplex PCR; the TCRdb copy retains only in-frame clones and omits some. The table includes 50,000 or so clones, approximately 84% detected once. Sequenced here: PBMCs, sampled from a glioma patient whose treatment included an IDH1 peptide vaccine. The V gene is TRBV19, the J gene TRBJ1-2; no reliable D call. This clonotype originated in a woman between 25 and 40 years old with glioma. Some clones in this sample may be carry-over from other donors' samples. CDR3 bases: TGTGCCAGTAGTATCGGAACAGTCTACACCTTC. This encodes CASSIGTVYTF.